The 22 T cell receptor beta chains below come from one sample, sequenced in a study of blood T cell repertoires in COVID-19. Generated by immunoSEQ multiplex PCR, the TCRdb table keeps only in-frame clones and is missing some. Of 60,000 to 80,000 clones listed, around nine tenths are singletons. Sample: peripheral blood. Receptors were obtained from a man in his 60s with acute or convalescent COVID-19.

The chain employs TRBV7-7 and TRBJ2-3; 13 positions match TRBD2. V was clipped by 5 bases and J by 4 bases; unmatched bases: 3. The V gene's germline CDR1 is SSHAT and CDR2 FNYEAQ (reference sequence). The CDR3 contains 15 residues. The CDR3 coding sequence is TGTGCCAGCAGCGAAGGACTAGCGGGAGCAGATACGCAGTATTTT. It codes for CASSEGLAGADTQYF.

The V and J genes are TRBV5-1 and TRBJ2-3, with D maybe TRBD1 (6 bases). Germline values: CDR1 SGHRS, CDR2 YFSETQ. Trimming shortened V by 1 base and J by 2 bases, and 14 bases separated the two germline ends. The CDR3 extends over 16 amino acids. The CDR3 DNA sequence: TGCGCCAGCAGCTTGCAGGGGTCGAGCGACACAGATACGCAGTATTTT. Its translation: CASSLQGSSDTDTQYF.

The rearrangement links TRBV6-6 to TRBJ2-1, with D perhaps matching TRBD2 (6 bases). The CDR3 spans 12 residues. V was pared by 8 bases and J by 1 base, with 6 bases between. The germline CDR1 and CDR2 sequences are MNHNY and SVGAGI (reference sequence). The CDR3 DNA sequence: TGTGCCAGCCGGGGGTCCTACAATGAGCAGTTCTTC. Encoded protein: CASRGSYNEQFF.

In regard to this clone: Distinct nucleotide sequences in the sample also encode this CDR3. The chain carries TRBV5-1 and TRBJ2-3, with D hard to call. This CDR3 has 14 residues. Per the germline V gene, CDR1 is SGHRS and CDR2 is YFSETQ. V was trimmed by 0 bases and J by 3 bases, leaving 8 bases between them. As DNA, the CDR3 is TGCGCCAGCAGCTTGGGTGATAGAACAGATACGCAGTATTTT. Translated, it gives CASSLGDRTDTQYF.

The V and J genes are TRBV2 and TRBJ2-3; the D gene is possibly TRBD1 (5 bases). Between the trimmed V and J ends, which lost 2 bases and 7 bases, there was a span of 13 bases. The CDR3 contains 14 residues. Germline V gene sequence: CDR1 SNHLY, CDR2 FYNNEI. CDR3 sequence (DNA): TGTGCCAGCAGTGAAAGTGACAGACTTAATACGCAGTATTTT. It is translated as CASSESDRLNTQYF.

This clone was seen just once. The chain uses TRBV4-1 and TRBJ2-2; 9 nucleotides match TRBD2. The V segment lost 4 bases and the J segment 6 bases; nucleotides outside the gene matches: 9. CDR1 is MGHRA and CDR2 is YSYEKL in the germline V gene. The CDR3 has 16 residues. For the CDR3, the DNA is TGCGCCAGCAGCCTACGATCCGGGACTAGCCCCGGGGAGCTGTTTTTT. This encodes CASSLRSGTSPGELFF.

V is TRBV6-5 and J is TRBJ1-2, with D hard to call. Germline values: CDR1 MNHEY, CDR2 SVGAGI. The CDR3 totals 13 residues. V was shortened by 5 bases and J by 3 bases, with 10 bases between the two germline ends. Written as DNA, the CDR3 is TGTGCCAGCAGTCCGTGGGGAGACTATGGCTACACCTTC. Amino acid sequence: CASSPWGDYGYTF.

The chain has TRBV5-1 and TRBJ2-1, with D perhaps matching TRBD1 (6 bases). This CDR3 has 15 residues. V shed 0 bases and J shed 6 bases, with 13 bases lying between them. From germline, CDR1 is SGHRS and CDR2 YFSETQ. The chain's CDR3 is CASSLENKDSNEQFF. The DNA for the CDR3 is TGCGCCAGCAGCTTGGAGAATAAGGACAGCAATGAGCAGTTCTTC.

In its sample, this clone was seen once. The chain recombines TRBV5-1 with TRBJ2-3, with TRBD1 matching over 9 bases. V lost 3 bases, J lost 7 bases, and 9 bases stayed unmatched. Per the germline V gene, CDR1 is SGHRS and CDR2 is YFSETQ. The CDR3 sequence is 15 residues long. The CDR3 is CASSSGTGLGYTQYF. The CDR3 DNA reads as TGCGCCAGCAGCTCCGGGACAGGGCTCGGGTATACGCAGTATTTT.

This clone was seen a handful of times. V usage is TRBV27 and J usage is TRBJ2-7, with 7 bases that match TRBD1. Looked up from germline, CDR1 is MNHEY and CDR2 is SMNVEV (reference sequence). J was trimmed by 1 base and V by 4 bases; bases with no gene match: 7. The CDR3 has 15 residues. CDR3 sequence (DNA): TGTGCCAGCAGTTCCAGGACAGGATGGTCCTACGAGCAGTACTTC. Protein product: CASSSRTGWSYEQYF.

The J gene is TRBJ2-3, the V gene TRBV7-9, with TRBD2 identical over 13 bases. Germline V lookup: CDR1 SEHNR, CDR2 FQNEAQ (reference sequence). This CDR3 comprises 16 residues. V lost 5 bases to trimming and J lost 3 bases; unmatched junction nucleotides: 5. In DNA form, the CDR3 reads TGTGCCAGCAGCCACGGACTAGCGGGGGAGACAGATACGCAGTATTTT. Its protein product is CASSHGLAGETDTQYF.

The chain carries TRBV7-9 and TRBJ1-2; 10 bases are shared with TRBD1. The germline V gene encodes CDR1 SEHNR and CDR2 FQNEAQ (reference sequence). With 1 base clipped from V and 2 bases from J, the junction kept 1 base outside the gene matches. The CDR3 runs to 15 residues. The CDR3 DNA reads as TGTGCCAGCAGCTTAGGGACAGGGGGGAACTATGGCTACACCTTC. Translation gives CASSLGTGGNYGYTF.

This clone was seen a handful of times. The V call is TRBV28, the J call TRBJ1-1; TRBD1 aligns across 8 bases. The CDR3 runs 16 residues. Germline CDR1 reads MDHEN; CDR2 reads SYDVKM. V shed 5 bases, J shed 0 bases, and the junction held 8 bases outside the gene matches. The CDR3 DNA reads TGTGCCAGCAGTCTCCGACAGGGGCCCATGAACACTGAAGCTTTCTTT. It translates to CASSLRQGPMNTEAFF. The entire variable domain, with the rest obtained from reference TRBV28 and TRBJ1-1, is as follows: DVKVTQSSRYLVKRTGEKVFLECVQDMDHENMFWYRQDPGLGLRLIYFSYDVKMKEKGDIPEGYSVSREKKERFSLILESASTNQTSMYLCASSLRQGPMNTEAFFGQGTRLTVV.

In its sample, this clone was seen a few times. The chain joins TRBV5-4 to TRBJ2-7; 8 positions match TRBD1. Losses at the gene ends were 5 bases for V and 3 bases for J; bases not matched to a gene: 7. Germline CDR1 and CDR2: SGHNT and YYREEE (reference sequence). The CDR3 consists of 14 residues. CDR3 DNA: TGTGCCAGCAGTATGGGACAGGAGAACTACGAGCAGTACTTC. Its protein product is CASSMGQENYEQYF.

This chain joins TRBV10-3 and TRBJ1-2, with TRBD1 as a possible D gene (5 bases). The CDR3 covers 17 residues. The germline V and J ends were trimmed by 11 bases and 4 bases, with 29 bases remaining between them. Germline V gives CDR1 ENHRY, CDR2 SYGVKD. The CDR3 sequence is CASSALDRGTVGYGYTF. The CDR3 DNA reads TGTGCCTCATCAGCCTTAGACCGGGGGACCGTGGGCTATGGCTACACCTTC.

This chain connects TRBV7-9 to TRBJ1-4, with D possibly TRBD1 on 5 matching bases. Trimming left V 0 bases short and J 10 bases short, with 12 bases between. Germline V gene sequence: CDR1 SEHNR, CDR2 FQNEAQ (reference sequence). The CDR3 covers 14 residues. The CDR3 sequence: CASSLARDYGKLFF. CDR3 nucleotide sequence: TGTGCCAGCAGCTTAGCACGGGACTATGGAAAACTGTTTTTT.

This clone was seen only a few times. The CDR3 spells CASSKGCVEQNKTLMNTEAFF. The DNA for the CDR3 is TGTGCCAGCAGCAAAGGTTGTGTGGAACAGAACAAAACACTGATGAACACTGAAGCTTTCTTT. The rearrangement joins TRBV21-1 to TRBJ1-1; the table's D call, TRBD1, was not checked against the DNA. TRBV21-1 is a pseudogene locus. CDR3 length: 21 amino acids.

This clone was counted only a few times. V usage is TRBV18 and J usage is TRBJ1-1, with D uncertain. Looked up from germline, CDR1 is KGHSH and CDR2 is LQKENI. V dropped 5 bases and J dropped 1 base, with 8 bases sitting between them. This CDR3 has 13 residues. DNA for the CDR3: TGTGCCAGCTCATATTCAGAGAACACTGAAGCTTTCTTT. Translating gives CASSYSENTEAFF.

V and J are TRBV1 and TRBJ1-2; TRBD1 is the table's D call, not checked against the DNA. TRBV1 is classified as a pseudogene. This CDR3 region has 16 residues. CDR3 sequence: CTSSQDEQGARYGYTF. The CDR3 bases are TGCACCAGCAGCCAAGATGAGCAGGGGGCACGGTATGGCTACACCTTC.

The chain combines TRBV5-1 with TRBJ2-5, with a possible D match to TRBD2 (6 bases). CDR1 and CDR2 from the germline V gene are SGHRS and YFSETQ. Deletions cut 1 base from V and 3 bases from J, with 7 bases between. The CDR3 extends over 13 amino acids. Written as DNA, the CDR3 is TGCGCCAGCAGCTTGCCTAGCGAAGAGACCCAGTACTTC. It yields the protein CASSLPSEETQYF.

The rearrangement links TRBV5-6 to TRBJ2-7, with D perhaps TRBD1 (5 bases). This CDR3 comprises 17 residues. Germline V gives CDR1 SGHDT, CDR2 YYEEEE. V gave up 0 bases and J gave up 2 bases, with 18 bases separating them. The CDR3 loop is CASSLAPPELGAYEQYF. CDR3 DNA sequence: TGTGCCAGCAGCTTGGCCCCCCCCGAGCTAGGGGCCTACGAGCAGTACTTC.

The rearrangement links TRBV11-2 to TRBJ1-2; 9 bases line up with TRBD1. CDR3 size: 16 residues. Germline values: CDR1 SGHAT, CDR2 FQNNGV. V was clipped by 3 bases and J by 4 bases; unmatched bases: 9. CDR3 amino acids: CASSFKGGQGGYGYTF. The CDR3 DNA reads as TGTGCCAGCAGCTTTAAGGGGGGACAGGGAGGCTATGGCTACACCTTC.